This T cell receptor beta chain was sequenced during a study of blood T cell repertoires in COVID-19. TCRdb keeps only in-frame clones here, not all; method: immunoSEQ multiplex PCR. The sample comprises more than 100,000 clones, 80% to 85% of which are singletons, and around 3.9% rests with the top ten. V gave up 10 bases and J gave up 0 bases; unmatched junction bases: 8. Germline loops: CDR1 MDHEN, CDR2 SYDVKM. The CDR3 is 17 amino acids. The material sequenced was PBMCs or T cells enriched from blood (not recorded which). The TCR comes from a woman under 40 who had recovered from COVID-19. The V and J genes are TRBV28 and TRBJ2-1, with 14 bases fitting TRBD2. As DNA, the CDR3 is TGTGCCACCCGGACTAGCGGGAGGACCCGCTCCTACAATGAGCAGTTCTTC. Protein sequence: CATRTSGRTRSYNEQFF.